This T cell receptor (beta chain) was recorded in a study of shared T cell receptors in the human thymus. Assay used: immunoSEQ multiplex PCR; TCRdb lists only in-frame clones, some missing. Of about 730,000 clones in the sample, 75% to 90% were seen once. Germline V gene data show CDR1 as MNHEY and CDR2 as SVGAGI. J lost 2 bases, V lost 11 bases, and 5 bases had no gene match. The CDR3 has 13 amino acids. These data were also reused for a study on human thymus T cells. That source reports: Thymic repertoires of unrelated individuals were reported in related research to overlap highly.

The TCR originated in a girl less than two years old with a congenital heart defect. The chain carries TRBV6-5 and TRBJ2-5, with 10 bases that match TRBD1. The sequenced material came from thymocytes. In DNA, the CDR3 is TGTGCCGTCGGGACAGGGGCGCAAGAGACCCAGTACTTC. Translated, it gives CAVGTGAQETQYF.